The clone carrying this T cell receptor beta chain was seen only once. This sample was included in a study of PD-L1 blockade in urothelial cancer. Time point in this sample: pretreatment peripheral blood. Some clones are missing from TCRdb's copy, which holds only in-frame ones; the method was immunoSEQ multiplex PCR. This table has about 87,000 clones, less than 90% appearing once. This CDR3 spans 14 amino acids. The germline V gene encodes CDR1 MNHNY and CDR2 SVGAGI (reference sequence). V dropped 6 bases and J dropped 1; count of bases not matched to a gene: 3. Here the sequenced sample was PBMCs, taken around atezolizumab (anti-PD-L1) treatment. The V call is TRBV6-6, the J call TRBJ1-1, with 9 bases fitting TRBD1. This clonotype was sampled from a man aged 55 to 70 with urothelial cancer. This CDR3 is CASRLQGANTEAFF. In nucleotides, the CDR3 is TGTGCCAGCAGACTACAGGGGGCGAACACTGAAGCTTTCTTT.